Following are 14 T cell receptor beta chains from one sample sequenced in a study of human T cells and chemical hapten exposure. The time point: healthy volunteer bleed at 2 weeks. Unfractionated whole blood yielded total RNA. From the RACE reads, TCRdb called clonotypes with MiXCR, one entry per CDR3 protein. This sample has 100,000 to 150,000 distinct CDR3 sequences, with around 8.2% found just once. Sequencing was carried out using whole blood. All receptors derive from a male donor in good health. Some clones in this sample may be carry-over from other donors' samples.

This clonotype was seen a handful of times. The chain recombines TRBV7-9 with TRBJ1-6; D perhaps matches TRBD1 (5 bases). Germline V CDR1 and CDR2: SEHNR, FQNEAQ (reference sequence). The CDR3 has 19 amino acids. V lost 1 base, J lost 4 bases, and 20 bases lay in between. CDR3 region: CASSLEALSTEGYNSPLHF. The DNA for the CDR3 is TGTGCCAGCAGCTTAGAGGCCTTGAGTACAGAGGGGTATAATTCACCCCTCCACTTT.

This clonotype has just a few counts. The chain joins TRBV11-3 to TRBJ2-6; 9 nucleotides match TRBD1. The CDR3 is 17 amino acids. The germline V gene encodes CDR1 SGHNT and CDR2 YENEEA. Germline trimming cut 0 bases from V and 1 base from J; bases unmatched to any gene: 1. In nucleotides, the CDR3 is TGTGCCAGCAGCTTAGAGGGACAGGGTTCTGGGGCCAACGTCCTGACTTTC. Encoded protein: CASSLEGQGSGANVLTF.

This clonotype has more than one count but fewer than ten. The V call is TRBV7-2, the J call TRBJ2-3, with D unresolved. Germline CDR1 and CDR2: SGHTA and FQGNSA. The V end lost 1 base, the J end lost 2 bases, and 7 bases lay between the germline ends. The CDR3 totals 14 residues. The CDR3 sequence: CASSLGAITDTQYF. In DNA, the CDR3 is TGTGCCAGCAGCTTAGGAGCCATCACAGATACGCAGTATTTT.

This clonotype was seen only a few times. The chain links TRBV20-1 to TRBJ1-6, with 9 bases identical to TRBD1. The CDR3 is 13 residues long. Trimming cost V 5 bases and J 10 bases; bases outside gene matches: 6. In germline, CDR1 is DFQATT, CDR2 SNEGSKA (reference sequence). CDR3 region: CSAHRDRASPLHF. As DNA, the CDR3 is TGCAGTGCTCACCGGGACAGGGCATCACCCCTCCACTTT.

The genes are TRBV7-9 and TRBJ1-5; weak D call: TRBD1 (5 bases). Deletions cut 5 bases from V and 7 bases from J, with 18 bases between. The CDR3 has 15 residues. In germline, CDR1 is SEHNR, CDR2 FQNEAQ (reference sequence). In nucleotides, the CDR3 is TGTGCCAGCAGCCCCCTAGGGGACCTTTTACAGCCCCAGCATTTT. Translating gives CASSPLGDLLQPQHF.

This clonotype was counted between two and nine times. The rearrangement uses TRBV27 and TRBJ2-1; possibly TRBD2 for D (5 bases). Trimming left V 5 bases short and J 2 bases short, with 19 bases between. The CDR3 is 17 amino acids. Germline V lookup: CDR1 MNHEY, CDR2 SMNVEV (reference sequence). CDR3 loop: CASSARGLTNPYNEQFF. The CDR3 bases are TGTGCCAGCAGTGCTCGAGGGTTAACGAACCCCTACAATGAGCAGTTCTTC.

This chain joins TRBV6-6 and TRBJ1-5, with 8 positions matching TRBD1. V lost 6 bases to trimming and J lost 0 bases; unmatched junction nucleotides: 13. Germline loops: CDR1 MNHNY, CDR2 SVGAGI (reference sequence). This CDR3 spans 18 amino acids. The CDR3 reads CASSPNPGQDYSNQPQHF. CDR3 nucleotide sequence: TGTGCCAGCAGCCCCAATCCGGGACAGGATTATAGCAATCAGCCCCAGCATTTT.

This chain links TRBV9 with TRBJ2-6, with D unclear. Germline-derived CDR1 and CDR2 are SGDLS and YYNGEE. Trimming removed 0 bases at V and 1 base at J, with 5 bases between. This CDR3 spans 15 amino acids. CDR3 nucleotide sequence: TGTGCCAGCAGCGTAGTAGGGTCTGGGGCCAACGTCCTGACTTTC. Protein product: CASSVVGSGANVLTF.

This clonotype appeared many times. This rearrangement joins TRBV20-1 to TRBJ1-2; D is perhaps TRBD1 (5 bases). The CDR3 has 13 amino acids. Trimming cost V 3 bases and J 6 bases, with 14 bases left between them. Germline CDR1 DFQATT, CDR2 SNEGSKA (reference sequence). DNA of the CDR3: TGCAGTGCTAGTAAGGGGAAAATGGATGGCTACACCTTC. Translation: CSASKGKMDGYTF.

The CDR3 sequence is CASRSGGTYEQYF. The DNA of the CDR3 is TGTGCCAGCAGGAGCGGGGGGACCTACGAGCAGTACTTC. The chain links TRBV6-1 to TRBJ2-7; 9 bases match TRBD2. This CDR3 is built from 13 residues. J gave up 2 bases and V 6 bases, and 2 bases lay outside the gene matches. Germline values: CDR1 MNHNS, CDR2 SASEGT.

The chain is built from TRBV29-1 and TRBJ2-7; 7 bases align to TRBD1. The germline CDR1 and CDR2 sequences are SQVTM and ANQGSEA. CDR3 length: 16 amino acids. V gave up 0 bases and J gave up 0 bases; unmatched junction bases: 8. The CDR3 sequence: CSVEDPGQTFSYEQYF. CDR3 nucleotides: TGCAGCGTTGAAGATCCGGGACAGACTTTCTCCTACGAGCAGTACTTC.

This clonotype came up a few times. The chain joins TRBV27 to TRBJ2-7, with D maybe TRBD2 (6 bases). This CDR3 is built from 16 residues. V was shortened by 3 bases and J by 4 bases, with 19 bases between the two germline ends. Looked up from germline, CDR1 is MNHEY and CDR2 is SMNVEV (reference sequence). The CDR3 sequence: CASSLSSGTRLYEQYF. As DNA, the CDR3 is TGTGCCAGCAGTTTGTCGTCCGGGACTCGCCTTTACGAGCAGTACTTC.

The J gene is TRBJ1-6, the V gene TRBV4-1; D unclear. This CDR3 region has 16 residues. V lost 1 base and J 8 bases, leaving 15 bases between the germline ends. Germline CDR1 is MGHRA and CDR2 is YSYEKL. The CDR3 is CASSQAHLTRDSPLHF. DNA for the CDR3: TGCGCCAGCAGCCAAGCCCACCTGACACGGGATTCACCCCTCCACTTT.

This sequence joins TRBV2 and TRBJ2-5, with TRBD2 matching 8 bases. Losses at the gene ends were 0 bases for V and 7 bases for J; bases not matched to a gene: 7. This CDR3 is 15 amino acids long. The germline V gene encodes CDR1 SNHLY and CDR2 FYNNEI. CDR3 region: CASSEAGTRPGTQYF. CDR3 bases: TGTGCCAGCAGTGAAGCGGGGACTAGACCTGGGACCCAGTACTTC.